The rows below give T cell receptor beta chains drawn from one sample of a study of human T cells and chemical hapten exposure. One entry per CDR3 protein results from TCRdb running MiXCR on the RACE reads. The sample has 79,000 or so distinct CDR3 sequences; about 9.4% are singletons. The sequenced sample was whole blood, obtained in connection with sensitization to the hapten diphenylcyclopropenone (DPC). The receptors were gathered from a woman aged 45-65 years with alopecia areata. Some clones in this sample may be carry-over from other donors' samples. The CDR3 runs from the conserved cysteine through the conserved F or W. Each record gives: clone size, V gene, J gene, CDR3 length, D gene, CDR3 DNA, CDR3 protein. D genes are given only for firm matches. Part of the rows lack a size; the others show once, few, many or a class for expanded clones.

size: .
V: TRBV4-3
J: TRBJ1-3
length: 17
D: TRBD1
DNA: TGCGCCAGCAGCCAAGAATGGGGACAGGGTGCTGGAAACACCATATATTTT
CDR3: CASSQEWGQGAGNTIYF

size: .
V: TRBV12-3/TRBV12-4
J: TRBJ1-4
length: 12
D: .
DNA: TGTGCCAGCAGTTTTGAGGGTGAAAAACTGTTTTTT
CDR3: CASSFEGEKLFF

size: few
V: TRBV19
J: TRBJ1-5
length: 15
D: TRBD1
DNA: TGTGCCAGTAGTAGGACAGGGGGCAGGGATCAGCCCCAGCATTTT
CDR3: CASSRTGGRDQPQHF

size: few
V: TRBV19
J: TRBJ1-5
length: 17
D: .
DNA: TGTGCCAGTAGTGGCAAACAGGGCTACCCATTCAATCAGCCCCAGCATTTT
CDR3: CASSGKQGYPFNQPQHF

size: few
V: TRBV2
J: TRBJ2-5
length: 17
D: .
DNA: TGTGCCAGCAAAGGGCAGAGGATCGTTCCGTACCAAGAGACCCAGTACTTC
CDR3: CASKGQRIVPYQETQYF

size: few
V: TRBV20-1
J: TRBJ2-7
length: 16
D: .
DNA: TGCAGTGCTAGAGACTCAAGAAAAACGCTCTCCTACGAGCAGTACTTC
CDR3: CSARDSRKTLSYEQYF

size: few
V: TRBV29-1
J: TRBJ2-1
length: 15
D: TRBD2
DNA: TGCAGCGTTGATATCGCGGGAGGGACCTACAATGAGCAGTTCTTC
CDR3: CSVDIAGGTYNEQFF

size: few
V: TRBV7-8
J: TRBJ2-6
length: 17
D: TRBD2
DNA: TGTGCCAGCAGCTGGGGGGCGCGGGAGGCTGGGGCCAACGTCCTGACTTTC
CDR3: CASSWGAREAGANVLTF

size: few
V: TRBV18
J: TRBJ1-4
length: 15
D: .
DNA: TGTGCCAGCTCACGAGAGACAGGCCCTTATGAAAAACTGTTTTTT
CDR3: CASSRETGPYEKLFF

size: .
V: TRBV12-3/TRBV12-4
J: TRBJ1-1
length: 15
D: TRBD1
DNA: TGTGCCAGCAGTACCCGGGACAGGGGGAACACTGAAGCTTTCTTT
CDR3: CASSTRDRGNTEAFF

size: .
V: TRBV7-8
J: TRBJ2-1
length: 17
D: TRBD2
DNA: TGTGCCAGCAGCTTAGTGGAGCGGGAGAGGCCCTACAATGAGCAGTTCTTC
CDR3: CASSLVERERPYNEQFF

size: few
V: TRBV5-1
J: TRBJ2-2
length: 15
D: .
DNA: TGCGCCAGTACGGACATGCGGTCGAACACCGGGGAGCTGTTTTTT
CDR3: CASTDMRSNTGELFF

size: .
V: TRBV10-1
J: TRBJ2-2
length: 24
D: TRBD2
DNA: TGCGCCAGCAGTGAGTCAGACTCAGAAGGGACTAGCGGGAGGCCCAAAGGGAACACCGGGGAGCTGTTTTTT
CDR3: CASSESDSEGTSGRPKGNTGELFF

size: .
V: TRBV10-3
J: TRBJ2-7
length: 14
D: TRBD2
DNA: TGTGCCATCAGGGACACGGGGGGACCCTACGAGCAGTACTTC
CDR3: CAIRDTGGPYEQYF

size: .
V: TRBV7-8
J: TRBJ2-7
length: 13
D: TRBD1
DNA: TGTGCCAGCAGCCGGGGACAGTTTGGGGAGCAGTACTTC
CDR3: CASSRGQFGEQYF

size: .
V: TRBV7-3
J: TRBJ2-3
length: 17
D: TRBD2
DNA: TGTGCCAGCAGCCCAACTGGTAGCGGGTTAAGCACAGATACGCAGTATTTT
CDR3: CASSPTGSGLSTDTQYF

size: .
V: TRBV29-1
J: TRBJ1-1
length: 12
D: TRBD1
DNA: TGCAGCTCAGGGGGCCCGAACGCTGAAGCTTTCTTT
CDR3: CSSGGPNAEAFF

size: many
V: TRBV6-2/TRBV6-3
J: TRBJ1-5
length: 15
D: TRBD1
DNA: TGTGCCAGCAGTGAGCTTCAGGGGGTGGGCCAGCCCCAGCATTTT
CDR3: CASSELQGVGQPQHF

size: .
V: TRBV18
J: TRBJ2-5
length: 14
D: .
DNA: TGTGCCAGCTCACCACGGACTACCCAAGAGACCCAGTACTTC
CDR3: CASSPRTTQETQYF

size: few
V: TRBV6-2/TRBV6-3
J: TRBJ2-4
length: 15
D: TRBD1
DNA: TGTGCCAGCAGTTACGACCGGGACAGGGGTAGCATTCAGTACTTC
CDR3: CASSYDRDRGSIQYF

size: .
V: TRBV9
J: TRBJ2-2
length: 18
D: .
DNA: TGTGCCAGCAGTTCTCCCGGGGAGGCGACCGCGAACACCGGGGAGCTGTTTTTT
CDR3: CASSSPGEATANTGELFF

size: many
V: TRBV7-6
J: TRBJ2-7
length: 16
D: TRBD2
DNA: TGTGCCAGCAGCTTAGGCGGGAGAATGACATCCTACGAGCAGTACTTC
CDR3: CASSLGGRMTSYEQYF

size: few
V: TRBV12-3/TRBV12-4
J: TRBJ2-1
length: 18
D: TRBD2
DNA: TGTGCCAGCAGTTTCGATGCCGGGGGGGTCGGGTTAGGCAATGAGCAGTTCTTC
CDR3: CASSFDAGGVGLGNEQFF

size: .
V: TRBV11-2
J: TRBJ2-3
length: 11
D: .
DNA: TGTGCCAGCAGCTTAAACCTTTTGGAGTATTTT
CDR3: CASSLNLLEYF

size: .
V: TRBV7-8
J: TRBJ2-7
length: 11
D: .
DNA: TGTGCCAGCAGCTTAGGCGCCGAGCAGTACTTC
CDR3: CASSLGAEQYF

size: many
V: TRBV5-1
J: TRBJ2-7
length: 14
D: .
DNA: TGCGCCAGCAGCTTACGGGACCCTGGGGGCGAGCAGTACTTC
CDR3: CASSLRDPGGEQYF

size: few
V: TRBV7-6
J: TRBJ2-5
length: 11
D: .
DNA: TGTGCCAGCAGCCGAGGGGAGACCCAGTACTTC
CDR3: CASSRGETQYF

size: .
V: TRBV7-2
J: TRBJ2-2
length: 15
D: .
DNA: TGTGCCAGCAGCTTAGGCAGACAGCGAACCGGGGAGCTGTTTTTT
CDR3: CASSLGRQRTGELFF

size: few
V: TRBV30
J: TRBJ1-4
length: 16
D: .
DNA: TGTGCCTGGAGTGGTGACCGCAAAGCAACTAATGAAAAACTGTTTTTT
CDR3: CAWSGDRKATNEKLFF

size: many
V: TRBV11-3
J: TRBJ2-5
length: 11
D: .
DNA: TGTGCCAGCAGCCCAAAAGAGACCCAGTACTTC
CDR3: CASSPKETQYF

size: .
V: TRBV7-9
J: TRBJ2-3
length: 12
D: .
DNA: TGTGCCAGCAGCTTAGCCATGGATACGCAGTATTTT
CDR3: CASSLAMDTQYF

size: .
V: TRBV3-1
J: TRBJ2-3
length: 16
D: TRBD1
DNA: TGTGCCAGCAGCCCCCATACAGGGGGTGGTACAGATACGCAGTATTTT
CDR3: CASSPHTGGGTDTQYF

size: .
V: TRBV20-1
J: TRBJ2-7
length: 15
D: TRBD2
DNA: TGCAGTGCTAGTCCTCCGGGACTAGCGGGGTACGAGCAGTACTTC
CDR3: CSASPPGLAGYEQYF

size: .
V: TRBV29-1
J: TRBJ2-2
length: 12
D: .
DNA: TGCAGCGTTGAAGGGCGGACCGGGGAGCTGTTTTTT
CDR3: CSVEGRTGELFF

size: .
V: TRBV24-1
J: TRBJ2-2
length: 14
D: .
DNA: TGTGCCACCACCGGGAGAGGGGACACCGGGGAGCTGTTTTTT
CDR3: CATTGRGDTGELFF

size: .
V: TRBV11-2
J: TRBJ2-7
length: 15
D: TRBD2
DNA: TGTGCCAGCAGCCCCCGACTAGCGGGCCGGTACGAGCAGTACTTC
CDR3: CASSPRLAGRYEQYF

size: many
V: TRBV6-5
J: TRBJ2-3
length: 14
D: .
DNA: TGTGCCAGCAGCCCAAGAGGGAGCACAGATACGCAGTATTTT
CDR3: CASSPRGSTDTQYF

size: many
V: TRBV19
J: TRBJ1-4
length: 17
D: TRBD1
DNA: TGTGCCAGTAGTGTGGGACAGGGGAATCGCGGTAGTGAAAAACTGTTTTTT
CDR3: CASSVGQGNRGSEKLFF

size: .
V: TRBV7-2
J: TRBJ2-5
length: 11
D: .
DNA: TGTGCCAGCAGCCTAAGGCCTCCCCAGTACTTC
CDR3: CASSLRPPQYF

size: few
V: TRBV19
J: TRBJ2-2
length: 12
D: TRBD2
DNA: TGTGCCAGTACGGGAGGAGCCGGGGAGCTGTTTTTT
CDR3: CASTGGAGELFF